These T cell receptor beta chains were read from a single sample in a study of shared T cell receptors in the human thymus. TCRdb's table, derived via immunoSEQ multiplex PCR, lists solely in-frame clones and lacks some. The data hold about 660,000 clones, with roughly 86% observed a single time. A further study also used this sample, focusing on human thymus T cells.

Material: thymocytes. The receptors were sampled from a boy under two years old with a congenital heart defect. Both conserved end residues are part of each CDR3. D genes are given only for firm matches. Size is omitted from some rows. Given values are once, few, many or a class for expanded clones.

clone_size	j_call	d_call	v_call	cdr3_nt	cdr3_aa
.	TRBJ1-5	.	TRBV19	TGTGCCAGTAGTTTAAGGGAGTTCCATAATCAGCCCCAGCATTTT	CASSLREFHNQPQHF
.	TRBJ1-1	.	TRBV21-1	TGTGCCAGCAGCAAAGCCCCCCTTTCGGGGAACACTGAAGCTTTCTTT	CASSKAPLSGNTEAFF
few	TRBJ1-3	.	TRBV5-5	TGTGCCAGCAGCTTGTATGGGGCCGGTGGAAACACCATATATTTT	CASSLYGAGGNTIYF
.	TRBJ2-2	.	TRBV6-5	TGTGCCAGCAGTTACTCGGGGCCTACCGGGGAGCTGTTTTTT	CASSYSGPTGELFF
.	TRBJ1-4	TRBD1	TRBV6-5	TGTGCCAGCAAACTACAGGGGGCAAATGAAAAACTGTTTTTT	CASKLQGANEKLFF
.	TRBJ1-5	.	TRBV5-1	TGCGCCAGCAGCAGCGCCCCGAATCAGCCCCAGCATTTT	CASSSAPNQPQHF
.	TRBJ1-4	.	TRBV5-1	TGCGCCAGCAGCTTGGCCGGGGGGGGCACTAATGAAAAACTGTTTTTT	CASSLAGGGTNEKLFF
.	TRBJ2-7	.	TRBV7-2	TGTGCCAGCAATCAGGCCTCCTCCTACGAGCAGTACTTC	CASNQASSYEQYF
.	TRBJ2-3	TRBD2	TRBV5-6	TGTGCCAGCAGCCGTGGGGGAGGGATTCGCACAGATACGCAGTATTTT	CASSRGGGIRTDTQYF
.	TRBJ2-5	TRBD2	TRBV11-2	TGTGCCAGCAGCTTAGATCAGCGGGGGGGCCTCGTAGAAGAGACCCAGTACTTC	CASSLDQRGGLVEETQYF
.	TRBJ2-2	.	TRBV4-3	TGCGCCAGCAGCCAAGATTTTGCGGGGAACGGGGAGCTGTTTTTT	CASSQDFAGNGELFF
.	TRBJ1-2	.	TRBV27	TGTGCCAGCAGTTTAACTGTCGGGTACGGAGCTAACTATGGCTACACCTTC	CASSLTVGYGANYGYTF
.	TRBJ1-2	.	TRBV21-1	TGTGCCAGCCCAGTCGGTGACCCCGCTCGGACAACTGACAGCTATGGCTACACCTTC	CASPVGDPARTTDSYGYTF
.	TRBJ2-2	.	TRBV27	TGTGCCAGCAGTCCTCGTCTAGGGAACACCGGGGAGCTGTTTTTT	CASSPRLGNTGELFF
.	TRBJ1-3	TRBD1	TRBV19	TGTGCCAGTAGGACAGGGCTCTCCTCTGGAAACACCATATATTTT	CASRTGLSSGNTIYF